Presented here are 4 T cell receptor beta chains from one specimen sequenced in a study of control samples from healthy donors and cancer patients. Using immunoSEQ multiplex PCR, the repertoire was profiled, and TCRdb retains in-frame clones only, with some absent. The sample comprises about 100,000 clones, approximately 90% of which are singletons, and 2% to 2.5% rests with the top ten. The sequencing sample was made of blood. Source of these receptors: a woman between 18 and 29 years old in good health.

The CDR3 DNA reads as TGTGCCAGCAGCTTGAGCGGCTCTGGAAACACCATATATTTT. Translation gives CASSLSGSGNTIYF. V is TRBV13 and J is TRBJ1-3; D gene unclear. This CDR3 is 14 amino acids long. Trimming removed 3 bases from V and 0 bases from J, with 6 bases in between. Germline CDR1 is PRHDT and CDR2 is FYEKMQ (reference sequence).

The rearrangement uses TRBV27 and TRBJ2-7; 9 nucleotides line up with TRBD1. Per the germline V gene, CDR1 is MNHEY and CDR2 is SMNVEV (reference sequence). This CDR3 has 16 amino acids. The ends lost 6 bases at V and 1 base at J; junction bases unmatched: 10. This CDR3 is CASSAYPGQGSYEQYF. As DNA, the CDR3 is TGTGCCAGCAGCGCCTATCCGGGACAGGGATCCTACGAGCAGTACTTC.

This chain connects TRBV19 to TRBJ1-1; unclear D gene. The CDR3 is made up of 14 amino acids. V lost 1 base and J lost 3, with 9 bases in between. Looked up from germline, CDR1 is LNHDA and CDR2 is SQIVND (reference sequence). CDR3 sequence reads: CASSIAGFHTEAFF. The CDR3 coding sequence is TGTGCCAGTAGTATAGCGGGGTTCCACACTGAAGCTTTCTTT.

V usage is TRBV2 and J usage is TRBJ2-3, with D possibly TRBD1 on 5 matching bases. The CDR3 has 13 amino acids. The V gene lost 6 bases and the J gene lost 4 bases, with 11 bases spanning the gap. In germline, CDR1 is SNHLY, CDR2 FYNNEI. As DNA, the CDR3 is TGTGCCAGCAGGACCTCAGGGCCAGATACGCAGTATTTT. Protein: CASRTSGPDTQYF.